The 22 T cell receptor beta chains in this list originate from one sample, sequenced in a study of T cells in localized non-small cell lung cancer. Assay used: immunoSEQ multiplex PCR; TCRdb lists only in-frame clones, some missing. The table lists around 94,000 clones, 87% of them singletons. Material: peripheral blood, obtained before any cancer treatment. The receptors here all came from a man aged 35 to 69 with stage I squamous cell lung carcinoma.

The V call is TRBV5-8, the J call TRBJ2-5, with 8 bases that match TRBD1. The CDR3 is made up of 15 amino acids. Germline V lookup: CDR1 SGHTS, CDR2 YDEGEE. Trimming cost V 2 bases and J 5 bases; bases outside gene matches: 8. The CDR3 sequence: CASSFQGAIRETQYF. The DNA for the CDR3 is TGTGCCAGCAGCTTCCAGGGGGCGATTAGGGAGACCCAGTACTTC.

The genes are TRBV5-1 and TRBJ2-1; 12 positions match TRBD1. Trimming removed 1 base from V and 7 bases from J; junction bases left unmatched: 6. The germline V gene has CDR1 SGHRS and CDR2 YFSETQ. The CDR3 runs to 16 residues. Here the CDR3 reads CASSLPGTGGYNEQFF. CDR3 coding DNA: TGCGCCAGCAGCTTGCCAGGGACAGGGGGCTATAATGAGCAGTTCTTC.

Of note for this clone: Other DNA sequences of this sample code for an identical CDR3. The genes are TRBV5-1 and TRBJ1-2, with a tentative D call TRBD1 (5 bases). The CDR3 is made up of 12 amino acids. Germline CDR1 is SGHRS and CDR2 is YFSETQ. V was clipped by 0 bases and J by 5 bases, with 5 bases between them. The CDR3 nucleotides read TGCGCCAGCAGCTTGGAGGGGTATGGCTACACCTTC. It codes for CASSLEGYGYTF.

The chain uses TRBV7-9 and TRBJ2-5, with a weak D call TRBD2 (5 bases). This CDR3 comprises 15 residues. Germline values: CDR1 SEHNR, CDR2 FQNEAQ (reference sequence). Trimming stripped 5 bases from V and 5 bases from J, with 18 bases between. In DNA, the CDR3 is TGTGCCAGCAGCACGGGCCATTTCACGGGGGAGACCCAGTACTTC. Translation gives CASSTGHFTGETQYF.

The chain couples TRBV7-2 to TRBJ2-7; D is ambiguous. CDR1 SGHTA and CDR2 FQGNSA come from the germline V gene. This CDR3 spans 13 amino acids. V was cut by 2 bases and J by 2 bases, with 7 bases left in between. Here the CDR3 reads CASSLHITYEQYF. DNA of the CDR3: TGTGCCAGCAGCTTACATATTACCTACGAGCAGTACTTC.

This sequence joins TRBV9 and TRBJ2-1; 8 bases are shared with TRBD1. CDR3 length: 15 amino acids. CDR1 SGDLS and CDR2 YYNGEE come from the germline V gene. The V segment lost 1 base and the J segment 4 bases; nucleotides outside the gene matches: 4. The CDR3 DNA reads TGTGCCAGCAGCGTATCCGGGACAGGTTACAATGAGCAGTTCTTC. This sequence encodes CASSVSGTGYNEQFF.

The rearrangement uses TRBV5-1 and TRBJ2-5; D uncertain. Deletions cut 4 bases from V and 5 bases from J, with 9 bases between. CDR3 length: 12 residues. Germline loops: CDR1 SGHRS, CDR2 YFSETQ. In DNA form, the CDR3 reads TGCGCCAGCAGCGAATCCCTGGAGACCCAGTACTTC. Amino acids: CASSESLETQYF.

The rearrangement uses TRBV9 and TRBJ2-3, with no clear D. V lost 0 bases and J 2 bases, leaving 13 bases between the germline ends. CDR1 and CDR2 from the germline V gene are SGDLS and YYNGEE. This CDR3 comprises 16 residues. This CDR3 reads CASSVVGDVDTDTQYF. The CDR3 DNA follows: TGTGCCAGCAGCGTAGTGGGTGATGTTGACACAGATACGCAGTATTTT.

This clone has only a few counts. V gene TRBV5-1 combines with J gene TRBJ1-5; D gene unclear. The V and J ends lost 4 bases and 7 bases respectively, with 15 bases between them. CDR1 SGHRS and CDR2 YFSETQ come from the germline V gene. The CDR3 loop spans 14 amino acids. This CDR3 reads CASSADHAGQPQHF. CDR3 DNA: TGCGCCAGCAGCGCCGACCACGCCGGGCAGCCCCAGCATTTT.

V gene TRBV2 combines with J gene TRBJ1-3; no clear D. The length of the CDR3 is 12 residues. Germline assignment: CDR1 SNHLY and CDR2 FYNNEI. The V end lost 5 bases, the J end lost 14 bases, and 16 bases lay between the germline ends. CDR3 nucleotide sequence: TGTGCCAGCAGTTTAACGGCAGTTCGGGTATATTTT. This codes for CASSLTAVRVYF.

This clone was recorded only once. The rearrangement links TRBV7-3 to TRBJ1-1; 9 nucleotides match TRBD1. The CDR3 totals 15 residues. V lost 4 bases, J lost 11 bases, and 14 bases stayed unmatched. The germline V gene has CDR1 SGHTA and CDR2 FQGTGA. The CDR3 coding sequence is TGTGCCAGCAGCTCTCGGACAGGGGACCTTACGGGGGCTTTCTTT. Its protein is CASSSRTGDLTGAFF.

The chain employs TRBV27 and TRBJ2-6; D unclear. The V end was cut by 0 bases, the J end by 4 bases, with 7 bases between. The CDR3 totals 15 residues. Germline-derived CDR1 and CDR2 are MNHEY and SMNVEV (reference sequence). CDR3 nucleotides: TGTGCCAGCAGTTTATCGTCACTGGGGGCCAACGTCCTGACTTTC. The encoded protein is CASSLSSLGANVLTF. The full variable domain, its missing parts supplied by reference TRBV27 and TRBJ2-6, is EAQVTQNPRYLITVTGKKLTVTCSQNMNHEYMSWYRQDPGLGLRQIYYSMNVEVTDKGDVPEGYKVSRKEKRNFPLILESPSPNQTSLYFCASSLSSLGANVLTFGAGSRLTVL.

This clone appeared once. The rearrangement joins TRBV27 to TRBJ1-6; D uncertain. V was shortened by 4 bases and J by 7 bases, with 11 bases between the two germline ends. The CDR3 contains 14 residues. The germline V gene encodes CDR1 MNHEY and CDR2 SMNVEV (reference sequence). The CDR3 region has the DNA TGTGCCAGCAGTTCCTATGAGGCCAATTCACCCCTCCACTTT. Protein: CASSSYEANSPLHF.

The CDR3 sequence: CAWSPTGQVFWGGNTIYF. In DNA, the CDR3 is TGTGCCTGGAGTCCGACCGGACAGGTTTTTTGGGGGGGAAACACCATATATTTT. The chain recombines TRBV30 with TRBJ1-3; TRBD1 agrees at 7 bases. The CDR3 contains 18 residues. The germline CDR1 and CDR2 sequences are GTSNPN and SVGIG (reference sequence). After removal of 2 bases from V and 4 bases from J, the junction contained 17 bases not matched to a gene.

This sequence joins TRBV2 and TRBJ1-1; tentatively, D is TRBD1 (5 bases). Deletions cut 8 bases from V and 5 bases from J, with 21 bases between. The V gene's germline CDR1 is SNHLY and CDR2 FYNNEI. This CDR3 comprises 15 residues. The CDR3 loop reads CASRVGGAGGTEAFF. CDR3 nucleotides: TGTGCCAGCCGGGTGGGAGGGGCCGGAGGAACTGAAGCTTTCTTT.

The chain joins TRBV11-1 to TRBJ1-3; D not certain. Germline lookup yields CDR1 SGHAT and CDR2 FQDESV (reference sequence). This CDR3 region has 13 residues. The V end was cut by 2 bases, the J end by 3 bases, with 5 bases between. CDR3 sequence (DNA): TGTGCCAGCAGCTTAATGGATGGAAACACCATATATTTT. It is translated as CASSLMDGNTIYF. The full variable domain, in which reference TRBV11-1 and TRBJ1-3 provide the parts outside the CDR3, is EAEVAQSPRYKITEKSQAVAFWCDPISGHATLYWYRQILGQGPELLVQFQDESVVDDSQLPKDRFSAERLKGVDSTLKIQPAELGDSAMYLCASSLMDGNTIYFGEGSWLTVV.

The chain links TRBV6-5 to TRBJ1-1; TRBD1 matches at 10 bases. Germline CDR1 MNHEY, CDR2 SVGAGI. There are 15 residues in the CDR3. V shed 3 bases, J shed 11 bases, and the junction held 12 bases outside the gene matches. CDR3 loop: CASSYYRGQGLLAFF. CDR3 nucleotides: TGTGCCAGCAGTTATTACCGGGGACAGGGGTTGCTCGCTTTCTTT.

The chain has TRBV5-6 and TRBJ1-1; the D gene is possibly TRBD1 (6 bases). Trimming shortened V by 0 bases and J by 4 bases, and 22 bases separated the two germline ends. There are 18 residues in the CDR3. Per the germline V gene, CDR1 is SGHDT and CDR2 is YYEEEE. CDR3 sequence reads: CASSLGLIWGAQGTEAFF. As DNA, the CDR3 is TGTGCCAGCAGCTTGGGTTTGATTTGGGGGGCGCAGGGCACTGAAGCTTTCTTT.

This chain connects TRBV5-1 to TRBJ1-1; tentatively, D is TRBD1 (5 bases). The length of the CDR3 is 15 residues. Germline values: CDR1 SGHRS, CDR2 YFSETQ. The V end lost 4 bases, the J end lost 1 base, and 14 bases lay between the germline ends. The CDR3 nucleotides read TGCGCCAGCAGCGTCACCGGGACCGGGAACACTGAAGCTTTCTTT. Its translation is CASSVTGTGNTEAFF.

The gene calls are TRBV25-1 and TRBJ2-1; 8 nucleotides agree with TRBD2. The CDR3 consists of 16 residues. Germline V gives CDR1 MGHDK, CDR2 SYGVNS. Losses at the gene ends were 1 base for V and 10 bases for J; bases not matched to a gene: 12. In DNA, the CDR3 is TGTGCCAGCAGTGAATCTGGACTAGCTATGGTGGGGGAGCAGTTCTTC. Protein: CASSESGLAMVGEQFF.

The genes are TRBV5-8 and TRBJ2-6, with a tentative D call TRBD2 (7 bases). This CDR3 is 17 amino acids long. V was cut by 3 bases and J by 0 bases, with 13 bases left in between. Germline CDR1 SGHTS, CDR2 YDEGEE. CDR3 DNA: TGTGCCAGCAGCTGGAGGGGGGGCCGCTCTGGGGCCAACGTCCTGACTTTC. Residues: CASSWRGGRSGANVLTF.

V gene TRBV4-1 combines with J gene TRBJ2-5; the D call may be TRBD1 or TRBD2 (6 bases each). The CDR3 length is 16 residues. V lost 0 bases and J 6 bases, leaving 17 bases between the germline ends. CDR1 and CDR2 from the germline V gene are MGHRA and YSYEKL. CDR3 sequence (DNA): TGCGCCAGCAGCCAAGAGGTGCCTGGAGGGGGGAAGACCCAGTACTTC. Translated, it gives CASSQEVPGGGKTQYF.